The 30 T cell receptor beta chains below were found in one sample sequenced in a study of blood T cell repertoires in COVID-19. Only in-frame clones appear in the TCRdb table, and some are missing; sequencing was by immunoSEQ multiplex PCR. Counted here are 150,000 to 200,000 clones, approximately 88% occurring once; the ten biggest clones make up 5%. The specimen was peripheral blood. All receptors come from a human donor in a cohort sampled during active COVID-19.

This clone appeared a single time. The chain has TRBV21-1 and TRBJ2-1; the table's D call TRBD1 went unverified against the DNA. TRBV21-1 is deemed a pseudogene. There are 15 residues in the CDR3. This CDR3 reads CASSRQGTPGNEQFF. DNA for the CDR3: TGTGCCAGCAGCAGACAGGGGACCCCAGGCAATGAGCAGTTCTTC.

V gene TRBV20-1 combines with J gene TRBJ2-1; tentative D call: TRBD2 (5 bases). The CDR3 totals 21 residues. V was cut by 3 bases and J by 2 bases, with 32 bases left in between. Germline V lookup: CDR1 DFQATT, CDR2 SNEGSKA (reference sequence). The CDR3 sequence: CSASLRAFGGLFVRTYNEQFF. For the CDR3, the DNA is TGCAGTGCTAGTTTAAGAGCGTTTGGCGGGTTATTTGTAAGGACCTACAATGAGCAGTTCTTC.

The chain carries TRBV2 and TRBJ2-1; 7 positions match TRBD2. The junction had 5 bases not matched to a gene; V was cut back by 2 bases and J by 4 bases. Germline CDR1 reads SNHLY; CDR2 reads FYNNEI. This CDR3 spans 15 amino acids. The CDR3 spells CASSESRGVYNEQFF. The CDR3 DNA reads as TGTGCCAGCAGTGAATCCCGGGGGGTTTACAATGAGCAGTTCTTC.

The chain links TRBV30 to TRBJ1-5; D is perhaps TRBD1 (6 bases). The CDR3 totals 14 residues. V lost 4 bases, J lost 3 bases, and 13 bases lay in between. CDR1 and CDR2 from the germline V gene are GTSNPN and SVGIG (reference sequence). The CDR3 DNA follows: TGTGCCTGGACCCAGACAGGTTCCAATCAGCCCCAGCATTTT. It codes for CAWTQTGSNQPQHF.

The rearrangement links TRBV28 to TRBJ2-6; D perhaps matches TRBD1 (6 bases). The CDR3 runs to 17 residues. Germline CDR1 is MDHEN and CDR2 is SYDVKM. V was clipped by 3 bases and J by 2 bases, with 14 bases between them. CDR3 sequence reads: CASSFGGQGTGANVLTF. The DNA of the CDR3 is TGTGCCAGCAGTTTCGGTGGGCAGGGGACTGGGGCCAACGTCCTGACTTTC.

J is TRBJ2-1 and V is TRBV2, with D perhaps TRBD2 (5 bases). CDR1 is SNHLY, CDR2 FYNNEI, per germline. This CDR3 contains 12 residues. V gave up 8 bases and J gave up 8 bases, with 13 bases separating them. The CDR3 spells CASEEVEDEQFF. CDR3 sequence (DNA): TGTGCCAGCGAAGAAGTGGAGGATGAGCAGTTCTTC.

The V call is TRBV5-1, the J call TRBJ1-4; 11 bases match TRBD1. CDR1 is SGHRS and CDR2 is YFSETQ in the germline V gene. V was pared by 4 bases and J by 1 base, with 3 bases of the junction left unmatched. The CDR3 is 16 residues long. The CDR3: CASSQGQGVTNEKLFF. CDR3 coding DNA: TGCGCCAGCAGCCAGGGACAGGGGGTAACTAATGAAAAACTGTTTTTT.

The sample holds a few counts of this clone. CDR3 coding DNA: TGTGCCACCCGGACAGGAACAAACACCGGGGAGCTGTTTTTT. This gives the protein CATRTGTNTGELFF. The V gene is TRBV2, the J gene TRBJ2-2; 7 bases match TRBD1. V shed 10 bases, J shed 2 bases, and the junction held 7 bases outside the gene matches. There are 14 residues in the CDR3. The germline V gene has CDR1 SNHLY and CDR2 FYNNEI.

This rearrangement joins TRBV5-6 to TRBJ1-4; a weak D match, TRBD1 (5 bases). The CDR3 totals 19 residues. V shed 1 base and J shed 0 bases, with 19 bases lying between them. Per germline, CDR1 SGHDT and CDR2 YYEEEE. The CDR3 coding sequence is TGTGCCAGCAGCTTGTGGGGGGAAGCAGGGTTTGCAACTAATGAAAAACTGTTTTTT. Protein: CASSLWGEAGFATNEKLFF.

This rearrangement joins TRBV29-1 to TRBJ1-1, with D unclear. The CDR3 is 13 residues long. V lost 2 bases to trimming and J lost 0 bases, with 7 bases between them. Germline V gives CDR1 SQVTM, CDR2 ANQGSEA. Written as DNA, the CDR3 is TGCAGCGTTGAACGGCGGCTGAACACTGAAGCTTTCTTT. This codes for CSVERRLNTEAFF.

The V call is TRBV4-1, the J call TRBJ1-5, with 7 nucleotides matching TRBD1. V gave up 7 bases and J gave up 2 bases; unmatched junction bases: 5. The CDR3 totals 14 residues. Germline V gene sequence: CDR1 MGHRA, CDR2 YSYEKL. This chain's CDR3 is CASTDRVGNQPQHF. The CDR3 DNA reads TGCGCCAGCACTGACAGGGTCGGCAATCAGCCCCAGCATTTT.

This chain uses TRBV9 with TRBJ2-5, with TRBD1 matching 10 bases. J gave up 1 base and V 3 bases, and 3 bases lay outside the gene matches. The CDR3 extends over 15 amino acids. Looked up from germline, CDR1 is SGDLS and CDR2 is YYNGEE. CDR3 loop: CASSARQGAQETQYF. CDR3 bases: TGTGCCAGCAGCGCCCGACAGGGGGCCCAAGAGACCCAGTACTTC.

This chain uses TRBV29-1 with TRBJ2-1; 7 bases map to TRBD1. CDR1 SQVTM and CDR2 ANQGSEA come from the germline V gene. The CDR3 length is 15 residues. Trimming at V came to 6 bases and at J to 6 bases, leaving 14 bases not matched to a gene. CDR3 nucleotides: TGCAGCGTCGCCAGTAGGACAGGATCAGGCAATGAGCAGTTCTTC. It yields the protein CSVASRTGSGNEQFF.

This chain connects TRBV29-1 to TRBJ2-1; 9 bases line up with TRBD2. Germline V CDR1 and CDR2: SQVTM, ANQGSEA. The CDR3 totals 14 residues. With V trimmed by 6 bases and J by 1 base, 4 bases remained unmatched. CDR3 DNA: TGCAGCGTGTCGACTAGCGGATCCTACAATGAGCAGTTCTTC. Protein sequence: CSVSTSGSYNEQFF.

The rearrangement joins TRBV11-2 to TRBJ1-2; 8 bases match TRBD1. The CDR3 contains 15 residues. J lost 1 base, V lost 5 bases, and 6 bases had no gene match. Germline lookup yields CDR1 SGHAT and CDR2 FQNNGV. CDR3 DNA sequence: TGTGCCAGCAGCGCCGACAGGGGCCTTAACTATGGCTACACCTTC. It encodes CASSADRGLNYGYTF.

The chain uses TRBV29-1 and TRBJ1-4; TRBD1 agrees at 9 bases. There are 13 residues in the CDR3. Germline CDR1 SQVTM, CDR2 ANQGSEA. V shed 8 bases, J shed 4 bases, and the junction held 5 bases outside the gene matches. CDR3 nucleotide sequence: TGCAGCATATCGGGACAGGGTAATGAAAAACTGTTTTTT. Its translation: CSISGQGNEKLFF.

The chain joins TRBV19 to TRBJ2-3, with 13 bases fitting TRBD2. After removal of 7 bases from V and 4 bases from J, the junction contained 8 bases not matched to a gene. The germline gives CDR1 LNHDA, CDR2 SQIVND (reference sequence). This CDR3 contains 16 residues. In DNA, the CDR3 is TGTGCCAGTAACCCCCAACTAGCGGGGGGGGCAGATACGCAGTATTTT. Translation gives CASNPQLAGGADTQYF.

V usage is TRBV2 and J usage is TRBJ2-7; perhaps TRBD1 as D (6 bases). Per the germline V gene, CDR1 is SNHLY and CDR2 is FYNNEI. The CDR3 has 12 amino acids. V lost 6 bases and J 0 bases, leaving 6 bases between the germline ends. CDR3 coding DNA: TGTGCCAGCAGGGACAGCTCCTACGAGCAGTACTTC. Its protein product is CASRDSSYEQYF.

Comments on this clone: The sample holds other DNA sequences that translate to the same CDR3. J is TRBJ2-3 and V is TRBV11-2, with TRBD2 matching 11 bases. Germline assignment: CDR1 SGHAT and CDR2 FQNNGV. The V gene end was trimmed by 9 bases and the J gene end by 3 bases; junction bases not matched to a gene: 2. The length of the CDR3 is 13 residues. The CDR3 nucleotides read TGTGCCAGTTTAGCGGGGGGGACAGATACGCAGTATTTT. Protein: CASLAGGTDTQYF.

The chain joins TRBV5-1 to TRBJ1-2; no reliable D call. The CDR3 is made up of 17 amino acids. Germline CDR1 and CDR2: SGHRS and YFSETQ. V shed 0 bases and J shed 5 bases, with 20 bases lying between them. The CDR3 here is CASSLVSPPPAGYGYTF. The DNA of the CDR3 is TGCGCCAGCAGCTTGGTGTCCCCCCCGCCGGCGGGGTATGGCTACACCTTC.

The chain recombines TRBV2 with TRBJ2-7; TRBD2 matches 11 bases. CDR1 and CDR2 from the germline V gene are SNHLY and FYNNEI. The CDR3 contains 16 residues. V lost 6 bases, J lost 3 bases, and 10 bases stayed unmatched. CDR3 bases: TGTGCCAGCAGCGAGGCCGTAGCGGGAGGGCTCTACGAGCAGTACTTC. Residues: CASSEAVAGGLYEQYF.

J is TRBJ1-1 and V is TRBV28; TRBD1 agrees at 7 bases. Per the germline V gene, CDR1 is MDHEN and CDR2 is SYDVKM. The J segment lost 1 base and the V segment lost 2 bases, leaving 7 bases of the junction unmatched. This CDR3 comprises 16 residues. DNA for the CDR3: TGTGCCAGCAGTTTAAACGACAGGGTTCCGAACACTGAAGCTTTCTTT. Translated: CASSLNDRVPNTEAFF. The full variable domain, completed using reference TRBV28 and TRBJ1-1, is DVKVTQSSRYLVKRTGEKVFLECVQDMDHENMFWYRQDPGLGLRLIYFSYDVKMKEKGDIPEGYSVSREKKERFSLILESASTNQTSMYLCASSLNDRVPNTEAFFGQGTRLTVV.

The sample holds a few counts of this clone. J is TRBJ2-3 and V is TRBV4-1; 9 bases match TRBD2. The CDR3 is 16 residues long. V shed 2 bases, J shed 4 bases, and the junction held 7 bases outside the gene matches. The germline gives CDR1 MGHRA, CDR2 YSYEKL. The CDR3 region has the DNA TGCGCCAGCAGCCAACTTGATAGCGGGGGTCCAGATACGCAGTATTTT. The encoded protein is CASSQLDSGGPDTQYF.

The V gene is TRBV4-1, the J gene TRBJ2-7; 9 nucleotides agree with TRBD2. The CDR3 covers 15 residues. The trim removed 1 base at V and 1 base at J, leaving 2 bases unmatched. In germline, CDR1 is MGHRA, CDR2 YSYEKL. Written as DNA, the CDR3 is TGCGCCAGCAGCCAAGGACTAGCGGCTTCCTACGAGCAGTACTTC. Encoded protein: CASSQGLAASYEQYF.

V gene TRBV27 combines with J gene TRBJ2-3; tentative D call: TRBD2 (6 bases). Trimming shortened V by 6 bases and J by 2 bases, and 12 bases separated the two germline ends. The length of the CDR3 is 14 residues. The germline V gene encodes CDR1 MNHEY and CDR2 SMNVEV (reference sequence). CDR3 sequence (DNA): TGTGCCAGCAGGATACTAGCCCTCACAGATACGCAGTATTTT. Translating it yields CASRILALTDTQYF.

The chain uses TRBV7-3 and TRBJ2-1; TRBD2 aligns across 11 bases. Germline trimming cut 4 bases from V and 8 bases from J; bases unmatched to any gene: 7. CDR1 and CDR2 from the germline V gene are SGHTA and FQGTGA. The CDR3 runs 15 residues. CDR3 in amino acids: CASSSGLAVKDEQFF. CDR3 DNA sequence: TGTGCCAGCAGCTCGGGACTAGCGGTTAAGGATGAGCAGTTCTTC. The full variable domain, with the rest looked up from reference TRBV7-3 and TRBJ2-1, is GAGVSQTPSNKVTEKGKYVELRCDPISGHTALYWYRQSLGQGPEFLIYFQGTGAADDSGLPNDRFFAVRPEGSVSTLKIQRTERGDSAVYLCASSSGLAVKDEQFFGPGTRLTVL.

CDR3 bases: TGTGCCAGCAGCTCGGAGTTCGTCGGTACAAATGAGCAGTTCTTC. Its protein is CASSSEFVGTNEQFF. The gene calls are TRBV5-4 and TRBJ2-1; D gene uncertain. Trimming removed 3 bases from V and 7 bases from J, with 17 bases in between. Germline CDR1 and CDR2: SGHNT and YYREEE (reference sequence). CDR3 length: 15 residues.

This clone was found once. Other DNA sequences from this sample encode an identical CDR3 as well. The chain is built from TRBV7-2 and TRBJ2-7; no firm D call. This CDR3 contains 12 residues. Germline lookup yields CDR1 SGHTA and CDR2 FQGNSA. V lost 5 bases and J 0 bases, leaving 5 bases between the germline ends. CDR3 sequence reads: CASSPSSYEQYF. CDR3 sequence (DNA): TGTGCCAGCAGCCCCAGCTCCTACGAGCAGTACTTC.

The CDR3 bases are TGTGCCAGCAGCCCACGGACAGGGTGGGCCGACACTGAAGCTTTCTTT. Translated: CASSPRTGWADTEAFF. The chain links TRBV7-9 to TRBJ1-1; TRBD1 matches 8 bases. Germline CDR1 SEHNR, CDR2 FQNEAQ (reference sequence). V was pared by 5 bases and J by 3 bases, with 11 bases of the junction left unmatched. This CDR3 has 16 residues.

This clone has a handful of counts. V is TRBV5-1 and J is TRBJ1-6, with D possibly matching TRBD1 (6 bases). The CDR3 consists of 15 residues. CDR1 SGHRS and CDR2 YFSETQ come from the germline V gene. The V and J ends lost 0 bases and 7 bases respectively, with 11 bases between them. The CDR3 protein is CASSLVSGANSPLHF. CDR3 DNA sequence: TGCGCCAGCAGCTTGGTGTCAGGGGCGAATTCACCCCTCCACTTT.